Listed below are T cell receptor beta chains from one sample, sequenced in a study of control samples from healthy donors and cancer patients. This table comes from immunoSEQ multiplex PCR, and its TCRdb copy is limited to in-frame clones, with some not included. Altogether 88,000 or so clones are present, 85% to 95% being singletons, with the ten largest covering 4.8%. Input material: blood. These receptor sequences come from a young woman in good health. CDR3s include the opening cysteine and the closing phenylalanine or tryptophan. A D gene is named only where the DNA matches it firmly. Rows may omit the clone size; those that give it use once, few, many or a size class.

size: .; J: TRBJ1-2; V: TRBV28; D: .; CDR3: CASSWSFLGAGFYGYTF; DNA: TGTGCCAGCAGTTGGTCCTTCTTGGGGGCCGGTTTCTATGGCTACACCTTC
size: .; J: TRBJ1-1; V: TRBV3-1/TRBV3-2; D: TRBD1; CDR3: CASASDRATEAFF; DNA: TGTGCCAGCGCCTCTGACAGGGCCACTGAAGCTTTCTTT
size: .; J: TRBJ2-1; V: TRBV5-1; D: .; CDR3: CASSSQRRVYNEQFF; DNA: TGCGCCAGCAGCTCGCAGAGGCGGGTATACAATGAGCAGTTCTTC
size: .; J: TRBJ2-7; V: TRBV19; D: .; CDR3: CASRAGNSYEQYF; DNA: TGTGCCAGTAGGGCGGGGAACTCCTACGAGCAGTACTTC
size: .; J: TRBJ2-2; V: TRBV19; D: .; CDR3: CASKRRTGELFF; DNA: TGTGCCAGTAAAAGGAGGACCGGGGAGCTGTTTTTT
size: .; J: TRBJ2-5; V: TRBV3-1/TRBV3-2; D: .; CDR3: CASSQETQYF; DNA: TGTGCCAGCAGCCAAGAGACCCAGTACTTC
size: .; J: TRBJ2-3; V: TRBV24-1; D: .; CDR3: CATSDFKDSVTDTQYF; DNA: TGTGCCACCAGTGATTTCAAGGATTCCGTCACAGATACGCAGTATTTT
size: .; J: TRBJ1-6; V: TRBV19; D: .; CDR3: CASSIDIGQHNSPLHF; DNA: TGTGCCAGTAGTATAGATATCGGACAGCATAATTCACCCCTCCACTTT
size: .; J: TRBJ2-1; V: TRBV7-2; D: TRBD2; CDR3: CASSLAGLGNEQFF; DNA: TGTGCCAGCAGCTTAGCGGGACTAGGAAACGAGCAGTTCTTC
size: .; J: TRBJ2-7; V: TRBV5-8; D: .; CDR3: CASSFSSYEQYF; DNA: TGTGCCAGCAGCTTCTCCAGCTACGAGCAGTACTTC
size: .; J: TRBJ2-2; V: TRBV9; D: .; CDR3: CASSGPPMSGGELFF; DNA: TGTGCCAGCAGCGGGCCTCCTATGTCGGGCGGGGAGCTGTTTTTT
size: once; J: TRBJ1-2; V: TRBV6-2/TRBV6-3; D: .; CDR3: CASSYYPPSNSRSLYGYTF; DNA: TGTGCCAGCAGTTACTACCCGCCGTCTAACAGCCGATCCCTCTATGGCTACACCTTC
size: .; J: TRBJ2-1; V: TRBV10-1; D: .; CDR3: CASSESWRGYNEQFF; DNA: TGCGCCAGCAGTGAGTCGTGGCGGGGCTACAATGAGCAGTTCTTC
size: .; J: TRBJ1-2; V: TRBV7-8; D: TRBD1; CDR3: CASSTRGLGYGYTF; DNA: TGTGCCAGCAGCACTAGGGGGCTGGGCTATGGCTACACCTTC
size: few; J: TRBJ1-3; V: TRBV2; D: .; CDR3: CASSELGNTIYF; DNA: TGTGCCAGCAGTGAATTGGGAAACACCATATATTTT
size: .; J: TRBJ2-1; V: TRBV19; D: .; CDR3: CASRWRASLSYNEQFF; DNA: TGTGCCAGTAGATGGAGGGCCTCTTTATCCTACAATGAGCAGTTCTTC
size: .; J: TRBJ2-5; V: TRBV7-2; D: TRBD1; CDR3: CASSPTGMRQETQYF; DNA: TGTGCCAGCAGCCCGACAGGGATGAGGCAAGAGACCCAGTACTTC
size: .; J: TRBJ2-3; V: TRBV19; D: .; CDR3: CASSTPGQRTDTQYF; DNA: TGTGCCAGTAGTACCCCTGGACAGCGCACAGATACGCAGTATTTT
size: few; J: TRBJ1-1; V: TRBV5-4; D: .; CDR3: CASSRRTGNTEAFF; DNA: TGTGCCAGCAGCCGACGGACGGGAAACACTGAAGCTTTCTTT
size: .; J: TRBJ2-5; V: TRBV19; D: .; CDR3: CASTASPRTVTGETQYF; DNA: TGTGCCAGCACCGCTTCCCCTCGGACGGTGACGGGGGAGACCCAGTACTTC
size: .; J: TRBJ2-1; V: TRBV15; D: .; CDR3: CATSRDVAEQFF; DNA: TGTGCCACCAGCAGAGATGTGGCTGAGCAGTTCTTC
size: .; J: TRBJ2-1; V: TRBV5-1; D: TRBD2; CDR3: CASSSRLAGGAEQFF; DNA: TGCGCCAGCAGCTCCAGACTAGCGGGAGGTGCTGAGCAGTTCTTC
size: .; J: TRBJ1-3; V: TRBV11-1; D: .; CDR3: CASSLHSGNTIYF; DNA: TGTGCCAGCAGCTTACACTCTGGAAACACCATATATTTT
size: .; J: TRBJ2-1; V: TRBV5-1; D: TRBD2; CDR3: CASSLLAGDYNEQFF; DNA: TGCGCCAGCAGCTTGCTAGCGGGGGACTACAATGAGCAGTTCTTC
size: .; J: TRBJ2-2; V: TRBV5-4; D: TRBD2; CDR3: CASSPAGGKSVTGELFF; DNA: TGTGCCAGCAGCCCTGCGGGAGGGAAGAGTGTCACCGGGGAGCTGTTTTTT
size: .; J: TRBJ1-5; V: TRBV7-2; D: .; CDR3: CASSLASGGNQPQHF; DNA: TGTGCCAGCAGCTTAGCCTCAGGGGGCAATCAGCCCCAGCATTTT
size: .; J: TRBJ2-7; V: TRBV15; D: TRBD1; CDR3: CATSTQGSHEQYF; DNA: TGTGCCACCAGCACACAGGGGTCCCACGAGCAGTACTTC
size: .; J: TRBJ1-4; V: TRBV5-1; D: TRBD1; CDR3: CASSLAGTGGEKLFF; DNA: TGCGCCAGCAGCTTGGCCGGGACAGGGGGCGAAAAACTGTTTTTT
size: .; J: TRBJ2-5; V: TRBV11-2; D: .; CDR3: CASSPGTTGRETQYF; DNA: TGTGCCAGCAGCCCCGGGACAACGGGTAGAGAGACCCAGTACTTC
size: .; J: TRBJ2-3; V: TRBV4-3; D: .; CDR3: CASSQGEGFSTDTQYF; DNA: TGCGCCAGCAGCCAAGGCGAGGGGTTTAGCACAGATACGCAGTATTTT
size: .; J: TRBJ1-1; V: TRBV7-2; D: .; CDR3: CASSYLPQGRNTEAFF; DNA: TGTGCCAGCAGCTATTTGCCCCAGGGTCGGAACACTGAAGCTTTCTTT
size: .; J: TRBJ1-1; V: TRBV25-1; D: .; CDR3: CASSEYEVGIVNTEAFF; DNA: TGTGCCAGCAGTGAATACGAAGTGGGCATCGTGAACACTGAAGCTTTCTTT
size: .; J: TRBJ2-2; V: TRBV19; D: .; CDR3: CASSYPGYTGELFF; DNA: TGTGCCAGTAGTTACCCGGGATACACCGGGGAGCTGTTTTTT